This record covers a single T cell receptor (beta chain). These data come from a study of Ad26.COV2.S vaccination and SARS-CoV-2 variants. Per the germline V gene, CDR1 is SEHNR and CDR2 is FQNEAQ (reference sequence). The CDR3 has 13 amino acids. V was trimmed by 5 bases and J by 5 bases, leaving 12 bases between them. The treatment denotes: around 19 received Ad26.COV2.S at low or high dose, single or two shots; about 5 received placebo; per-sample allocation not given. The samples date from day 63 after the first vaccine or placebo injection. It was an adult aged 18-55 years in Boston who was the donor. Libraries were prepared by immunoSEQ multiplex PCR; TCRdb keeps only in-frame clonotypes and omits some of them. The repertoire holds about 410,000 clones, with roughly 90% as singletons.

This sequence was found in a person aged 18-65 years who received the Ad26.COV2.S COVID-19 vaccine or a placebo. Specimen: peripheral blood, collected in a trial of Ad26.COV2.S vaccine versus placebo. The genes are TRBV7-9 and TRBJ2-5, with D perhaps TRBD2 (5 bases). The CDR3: CASSTGSGETQYF. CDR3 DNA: TGTGCCAGCAGCACCGGGTCGGGGGAGACCCAGTACTTC. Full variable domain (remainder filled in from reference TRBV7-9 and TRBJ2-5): DTGVSQNPRHKITKRGQNVTFRCDPISEHNRLYWYRQTLGQGPEFLTYFQNEAQLEKSRLLSDRFSAERPKGSFSTLEIQRTEQGDSAMYLCASSTGSGETQYFGPGTRLLVL.